This TCR beta chain was obtained from a study of cytotoxic CD8 clonotypes in ibrutinib-treated CLL (dated by TCRdb to 2020 to 2023). For the study in its entirety: The cohort was composed of ten to eleven relapsed/refractory and about 15 treatment-naive patients; IGHV unmutated status was identified in roughly 18 patients. On average, each sample had roughly 230,000 productive templates and approximately 85,000 productive rearrangements. Cryopreserved peripheral blood mononuclear cells were obtained prior to treatment, at the time of response, and at either disease progression or sustained remission. Longitudinal samples were available for about 30% of the 86 trial participants. Samples at response were collected after a median of about 12 months of treatment, with a range of roughly 6 to 40 months. All remission and progressive disease samples were collected while patients were still receiving ibrutinib. Responses were partial in around 24 patients and complete in 2; after median approximately 69 months follow-up, around 15 stayed in remission and roughly twelve progressed.

The sample's time point label is to be understood as: more than 10 months on ibrutinib. For TCR beta library preparation, 1.5 to 2.5 micrograms of genomic DNA was extracted from cryopreserved PBMCs. High-throughput TCR beta sequencing was performed on longitudinal blood samples from CLL patients receiving ibrutinib monotherapy. The patients took part in an open-label, single-center phase 2 trial of ibrutinib monotherapy. Counted from cysteine to phenylalanine, this CDR3 has 16 amino acids. Only the CDR3 DNA is retained, 48 bases long and in frame from the first base. V loses 2 bases, J loses 0 bases, and the germline ends lie 11 bases apart. Sequences SGHAT (CDR1) and FQNNGV (CDR2) are obtained from the germline V gene. With respect to this clone: No cognate antigen has been identified for it. No base quality values were provided; no much bigger clone lies one nucleotide off.

What the work shows at the level of the full study, not this receptor alone: Sustained-remission and progressing patients did not have matched sampling times, and lymph node repertoires were not examined. Public clonotypes were rare and either shrank or stayed stable during treatment, and the rise in clonality at ibrutinib response reflected expansion of private clonotypes. At ibrutinib response clonality went up, during sustained remission it held steady, and at progression it dropped back toward baseline. Baseline clonality was found to be higher than that of age-matched healthy donors and was strongly correlated with circulating CD8+ T-cell counts.

A MiSeq instrument was used for deep resolution sequencing, which targeted depths ranging from 1 in 1 million up to 1 in 200,000 T cells, with coverage averaging 10x for each clonotype. The immunoSEQ hsTCRB Kit was used to generate TCR beta libraries. The original methods were these. The data were analyzed with ImmunoSEQ Analyzer and ImmunoSEQ Data Assistant, and V, D and J gene assignments followed IMGT definitions. Clonality was computed as one minus normalized Shannon entropy of productive rearrangement frequencies, ranging from 0 to 1. Only overrepresented clonotypes making up at least 0.05% of the repertoire of each patient were included in the public clonotype analysis. Thirteen age-matched healthy donor repertoires from immuneACCESS were used as controls for clonality. The source is immuneACCESS, and TCRdb retained only in-frame sequences with V and J called. Part of the clones is not carried over; for the studies checked, unresolved V genes explain less than half of this, and the remainder is unexplained. V, J and clone size derive from that table, while D and trimming were established from the DNA sequence. The sample contains around 200,000 clones, roughly 65% of them found a single time. 5.9% of the sample comes from the top ten.

The receptor chain draws on TRBV11-2 and TRBJ1-3; TRBD1 is perhaps the D gene, given 5 matching bases. The sample here was PBMCs, taken after 12 months of ibrutinib treatment. This TCR derives from a human donor with chronic lymphocytic leukemia. The DNA sequence is TGTGCCAGCAGCTTAAGACAGTTCTACTCTGGAAACACCATATATTTT. It codes for CASSLRQFYSGNTIYF.